Shown below are 3 T cell receptor beta chains from a single sample sequenced in a study of T cell responses to AZD1222 COVID-19 vaccine. Profiled with immunoSEQ multiplex PCR; TCRdb holds only in-frame clones, not every one. Found here are fewer than 130,000 clones, 85% to 95% of them singletons; the top ten hold about 3.1%. The source material was peripheral blood, sampled 28 days after the second AZD1222 dose. The receptor source for this set is an adult who received the AZD1222 COVID-19 vaccine.

This clone was detected once. This chain joins TRBV5-8 and TRBJ1-5; D is undetermined. V lost 3 bases to trimming and J lost 0 bases, with 10 bases between them. Germline V lookup: CDR1 SGHTS, CDR2 YDEGEE. The CDR3 consists of 15 residues. The CDR3: CASSSWSYSNQPQHF. The CDR3 DNA sequence: TGTGCCAGCAGCTCCTGGAGCTATAGCAATCAGCCCCAGCATTTT.

The rearrangement uses TRBV27 and TRBJ2-2, with D tentatively TRBD2 (7 bases). Germline V gene lookup returns CDR1 MNHEY and CDR2 SMNVEV (reference sequence). V dropped 0 bases and J dropped 4 bases, with 18 bases sitting between them. CDR3 length: 18 residues. The CDR3 DNA reads TGTGCCAGCAGTTTATCGGAATTGAGGGAGGGGGGCACCGGGGAGCTGTTTTTT. Amino acid sequence: CASSLSELREGGTGELFF.

The chain employs TRBV4-1 and TRBJ1-1, with no clear D. Trimming cost V 4 bases and J 1 base, with 10 bases left between them. Germline-derived CDR1 and CDR2 are MGHRA and YSYEKL. There are 14 residues in the CDR3. The CDR3 region has the DNA TGCGCCAGCAGCCTGGGGTTTGCGAACACTGAAGCTTTCTTT. It specifies CASSLGFANTEAFF.